A single sample gave rise to the 25 T cell receptor beta chains below, sequenced in a study of T-cell memory formation after mild COVID-19. One entry per CDR3 protein, called by TCRdb with MiXCR from the 5' RACE reads. The repertoire holds approximately 200,000 distinct CDR3 sequences, more than 15% seen once, with around 1.9% in the top ten. The sequencing input was PBMCs or a T cell subset sorted from them (not recorded which). Receptors were obtained from an adult woman who had mild COVID-19 (a few samples of this study predate the infection). Cell type and time point are not known.

This clonotype appeared a few times. V is TRBV12-3 or TRBV12-4 and J is TRBJ2-1, with 13 bases matching TRBD2. The CDR3 consists of 14 residues. Germline trimming cut 8 bases from V and 7 bases from J; bases unmatched to any gene: 5. CDR3 sequence: CASVLTSGGNEQFF. CDR3 in DNA: TGTGCCAGCGTCCTGACTAGCGGGGGGAATGAGCAGTTCTTC.

V is TRBV6-6 and J is TRBJ2-2; possibly TRBD1 or TRBD2 for D (6 bases each). Looked up from germline, CDR1 is MNHNY and CDR2 is SVGAGI (reference sequence). This CDR3 has 16 residues. Trimming left V 6 bases short and J 3 bases short, with 17 bases between. The CDR3 sequence: CASSPASGADTGELFF. The CDR3, as DNA: TGTGCCAGCAGCCCCGCGTCGGGGGCGGACACCGGGGAGCTGTTTTTT.

In its sample, this clonotype was seen many times. The rearrangement joins TRBV20-1 to TRBJ2-3; 11 bases map to TRBD2. The CDR3 is 16 amino acids. Germline CDR1 and CDR2: DFQATT and SNEGSKA (reference sequence). V lost 3 bases to trimming and J lost 1 base; unmatched junction nucleotides: 6. CDR3 bases: TGCAGTGCTAGGTCGCCGGGACTAGCGGGCACAGATACGCAGTATTTT. Its translation is CSARSPGLAGTDTQYF.

This clonotype has ten or more counts. The V gene is TRBV7-9, the J gene TRBJ2-7, with D unresolved. The V end lost 5 bases, the J end lost 7 bases, and 21 bases lay between the germline ends. This CDR3 spans 15 amino acids. Per the germline V gene, CDR1 is SEHNR and CDR2 is FQNEAQ (reference sequence). CDR3 region: CASSPYARSREEQYF. CDR3 nucleotides: TGTGCCAGCAGCCCTTATGCCAGGAGTCGTGAAGAGCAGTACTTC.

V is TRBV5-1 and J is TRBJ2-7, with TRBD2 matching 8 bases. This CDR3 spans 12 amino acids. Per germline, CDR1 SGHRS and CDR2 YFSETQ. V shed 4 bases and J 6 bases; nucleotides not matched to a gene: 3. The CDR3 nucleotides read TGCGCCAGCAGCACGGGGACTAGCGAGCAGTACTTC. This codes for CASSTGTSEQYF.

This clonotype was seen a few times. The chain recombines TRBV9 with TRBJ2-3, with 10 bases that match TRBD2. The CDR3 loop spans 16 amino acids. After removal of 1 base from V and 3 bases from J, the junction contained 5 bases not matched to a gene. CDR1 is SGDLS and CDR2 is YYNGEE in the germline V gene. The CDR3 DNA is TGTGCCAGCAGCGTACGGAGCGGGGGGGCAACAGATACGCAGTATTTT. Its translation is CASSVRSGGATDTQYF.

This clonotype has ten or more counts. This CDR3 is CAWSDVYNEQFF. The CDR3 DNA reads TGTGCCTGGAGTGATGTTTACAATGAGCAGTTCTTC. The V gene is TRBV30, the J gene TRBJ2-1; the D is unclear. Trimming removed 1 base from V and 4 bases from J, with 5 bases in between. The CDR3 spans 12 residues. Germline V CDR1 and CDR2: GTSNPN, SVGIG (reference sequence). Full variable domain (rest looked up from reference TRBV30 and TRBJ2-1): SQTIHQWPATLVQPVGSPLSLECTVEGTSNPNLYWYRQAAGRGLQLLFYSVGIGQISSEVPQNLSASRPQDRQFILSSKKLLLSDSGFYLCAWSDVYNEQFFGPGTRLTVL.

This clonotype was found a few times. V and J are TRBV11-2 and TRBJ2-7, with 10 bases identical to TRBD2. Per germline, CDR1 SGHAT and CDR2 FQNNGV. This CDR3 has 15 residues. V lost 2 bases to trimming and J lost 3 bases; unmatched junction nucleotides: 4. This chain's CDR3 is CASSLLRTSGYEQYF. The CDR3 DNA sequence: TGTGCCAGCAGCTTACTGAGGACTAGCGGCTACGAGCAGTACTTC.

This clonotype was picked up a small number of times. This sequence joins TRBV20-1 and TRBJ2-2; 8 bases are shared with TRBD2. In germline, CDR1 is DFQATT, CDR2 SNEGSKA (reference sequence). The CDR3 contains 14 residues. The V and J ends lost 2 bases and 7 bases, in that order; junction bases with no gene match: 6. DNA for the CDR3: TGCAGTGCTAGATTCGGGGGGGCCAACGGGGAGCTGTTTTTT. It encodes CSARFGGANGELFF.

In this sample, this clonotype turned up a few times. The rearrangement uses TRBV29-1 and TRBJ2-7, with D uncertain. Germline V gene data show CDR1 as SQVTM and CDR2 as ANQGSEA. Trimming removed 5 bases at V and 1 base at J, with 6 bases between. The length of the CDR3 is 11 residues. CDR3 protein: CSVRVSYEQYF. The CDR3 region has the DNA TGCAGCGTTCGGGTTTCCTACGAGCAGTACTTC.

The chain uses TRBV6-5 and TRBJ2-1; D may be TRBD2 (7 bases). The CDR3 length is 14 residues. Germline CDR1 reads MNHEY; CDR2 reads SVGAGI. V shed 5 bases and J shed 5 bases, with 13 bases lying between them. The chain's CDR3 is CASSPLGGHNEQFF. CDR3 coding DNA: TGTGCCAGCAGTCCCCTGGGGGGGCACAATGAGCAGTTCTTC.

This clonotype has more than one count but fewer than ten. The gene calls are TRBV5-1 and TRBJ1-6; D might be TRBD1 (5 bases). V lost 0 bases and J lost 9, with 13 bases in between. The CDR3 totals 15 residues. CDR1 SGHRS and CDR2 YFSETQ come from the germline V gene. The CDR3 region is CASSLAGQGASPLHF. CDR3 DNA sequence: TGCGCCAGCAGCTTGGCCGGGCAGGGTGCTTCACCCCTCCACTTT.

CDR3 coding DNA: TGTGCCAGCAGTTCCTTTGGTCCGGGACTTCACAGGAGTGGCTACACCTTC. It specifies CASSSFGPGLHRSGYTF. This chain joins TRBV6-5 and TRBJ1-2, with a possible D match to TRBD1 (5 bases). Trimming shortened V by 4 bases and J by 7 bases, and 25 bases separated the two germline ends. CDR3 length: 17 amino acids. CDR1 MNHEY and CDR2 SVGAGI come from the germline V gene.

This clonotype occurred a few times. This chain joins TRBV25-1 and TRBJ2-7; TRBD2 is a possible D gene (6 bases). V shed 7 bases and J shed 5 bases, with 18 bases lying between them. The CDR3 runs 14 residues. Per germline, CDR1 MGHDK and CDR2 SYGVNS. CDR3 sequence: CASTPPGVGNEQYF. The CDR3 coding sequence is TGTGCCAGCACCCCTCCGGGGGTTGGAAACGAGCAGTACTTC.

The sample holds a few counts of this clonotype. This chain's CDR3 is CASSLEGTMIEQFF. The CDR3 DNA is TGTGCCAGCAGCTTAGAGGGGACTATGATTGAGCAGTTCTTC. This chain joins TRBV7-8 and TRBJ2-1; 7 bases line up with TRBD2. This CDR3 is built from 14 residues. From germline, CDR1 is SGHVS and CDR2 FQNEAQ. The ends lost 1 base at V and 9 bases at J; junction bases unmatched: 6.

This clonotype was observed a few times. The chain is built from TRBV12-3 or TRBV12-4 and TRBJ2-7, with D possibly being TRBD1 or TRBD2 (5 bases each). Trimming removed 7 bases from V and 4 bases from J, with 26 bases in between. The CDR3 has 17 amino acids. The CDR3 here is CASTTRPQSLGVYEQYF. The CDR3 bases are TGTGCCAGCACGACCCGCCCTCAGTCCCTGGGGGTATACGAGCAGTACTTC.

The V call is TRBV5-1, the J call TRBJ2-3; D ambiguous. The V end lost 0 bases, the J end lost 2 bases, and 7 bases lay between the germline ends. The germline gives CDR1 SGHRS, CDR2 YFSETQ. This CDR3 has 14 amino acids. The CDR3: CASSLDGFTDTQYF. In DNA, the CDR3 is TGCGCCAGCAGCTTGGACGGGTTCACAGATACGCAGTATTTT.

V usage is TRBV6-5 and J usage is TRBJ2-2; 8 bases agree with TRBD1. Germline CDR1 MNHEY, CDR2 SVGAGI. This CDR3 is built from 15 residues. The V gene end was trimmed by 9 bases and the J gene end by 0 bases; junction bases not matched to a gene: 6. The DNA for the CDR3 is TGTGCCAGTAAATCAGGGGGCCCGAACACCGGGGAGCTGTTTTTT. This encodes CASKSGGPNTGELFF.

This clonotype was seen at least ten times. The rearrangement uses TRBV5-1 and TRBJ2-7; no clear D gene. V was pared by 7 bases and J by 2 bases, with 16 bases between. Germline V gene sequence: CDR1 SGHRS, CDR2 YFSETQ. The CDR3 is 14 residues long. The CDR3 sequence is CASRVDSRAYEQYF. CDR3 bases: TGCGCCAGCCGGGTAGACTCAAGGGCCTACGAGCAGTACTTC.

This clonotype was recorded a few times. The CDR3 region has the DNA TGTGCCGGAAAGACTAGCGGGATCTACGAGCAGTACTTC. Protein product: CAGKTSGIYEQYF. V and J are TRBV6-1 and TRBJ2-7, with 11 bases aligning to TRBD2. This CDR3 region has 13 residues. Germline CDR1 is MNHNS and CDR2 is SASEGT. V was pared by 11 bases and J by 3 bases, with 6 bases of the junction left unmatched.

This sequence joins TRBV11-2 and TRBJ2-1; tentative D call: TRBD2 (6 bases). Looked up from germline, CDR1 is SGHAT and CDR2 is FQNNGV. This CDR3 has 16 amino acids. V lost 7 bases and J lost 4, with 20 bases in between. The CDR3 reads CASTRPGSGAYNEQFF. The CDR3 nucleotides are TGTGCCAGCACCCGACCGGGATCGGGAGCATACAATGAGCAGTTCTTC.

This clonotype was counted only a few times. The chain employs TRBV7-8 and TRBJ2-7; D is possibly TRBD2 (5 bases). The CDR3 consists of 13 residues. The V end was cut by 7 bases, the J end by 1 base, with 11 bases between. CDR1 is SGHVS, CDR2 FQNEAQ, per germline. The CDR3 DNA reads as TGTGCCAGCAACGGGGTCAGGTCCTACGAGCAGTACTTC. Residues: CASNGVRSYEQYF.

This clonotype was picked up a small number of times. The V gene is TRBV7-3, the J gene TRBJ2-2; tentatively, D is TRBD1 (6 bases). The CDR3 covers 14 residues. In germline, CDR1 is SGHTA, CDR2 FQGTGA. V lost 5 bases, J lost 7 bases, and 14 bases lay in between. The CDR3 region has the DNA TGTGCCAGCAGCCAGCAGGGGTCTGGCGGGGAGCTGTTTTTT. It codes for CASSQQGSGGELFF.

This rearrangement joins TRBV7-9 to TRBJ1-2; D uncertain. Germline V gives CDR1 SEHNR, CDR2 FQNEAQ (reference sequence). The CDR3 has 13 residues. Trimming shortened V by 5 bases and J by 2 bases, and 9 bases separated the two germline ends. The CDR3 coding sequence is TGTGCCAGCAGCCCCCCAGGCAACTATGGCTACACCTTC. Translating it yields CASSPPGNYGYTF.

V usage is TRBV5-1 and J usage is TRBJ1-3; a possible D gene is TRBD1 (6 bases). Trimming took 4 bases from V and 0 from J, leaving 20 bases between them. Germline CDR1 is SGHRS and CDR2 is YFSETQ. This CDR3 contains 18 residues. CDR3 sequence: CASSPNGGRSLSGNTIYF. DNA for the CDR3: TGCGCCAGCAGCCCGAACGGGGGGCGCTCCCTCTCTGGAAACACCATATATTTT.